This TCR beta chain was recovered during a study of cytomegalovirus exposure and HLA in healthy donors. Primers for the PCR totalled 60 Vbeta and 13 Jbeta. Original analysis: About 11 million of 65 million to 95 million unique TCR beta chains were shared, per a later count. The assay was immunoSEQ multiplex PCR, and TCRdb's table has in-frame clones only and misses some. D and trimming come from the DNA, and the V and J calls and clone size come from that table. This table holds about 140,000 clones, around 80% found once. The J segment lost 1 base and the V segment lost 2 bases, leaving 8 bases of the junction unmatched. This CDR3 is built from 17 residues. Looked up from germline, CDR1 is LNHDA and CDR2 is SQIVND (reference sequence).

This TCR was sampled from a man aged 40-55 years in good health and CMV-seronegative. Material for sequencing was PBMCs. V is TRBV19 and J is TRBJ1-3; 7 bases are a match to TRBD1. DNA of the CDR3: TGTGCCAGTAGTATAATTTGGGACAGCACATCTGGAAACACCATATATTTT. Its translation is CASSIIWDSTSGNTIYF.